The 15 T cell receptor beta chains below all came from one sample that was sequenced in a study of T cell responses to AZD1222 COVID-19 vaccine. The protocol was immunoSEQ multiplex PCR, while the TCRdb copy is restricted to in-frame clones and leaves out a portion. Among roughly 100,000 clones, 90% to 95% were seen once, and the ten largest hold 6.5% to 10%. The sample here was peripheral blood, taken 28 days after the second AZD1222 dose. These TCRs come from an adult who received the AZD1222 COVID-19 vaccine.

J is TRBJ2-1 and V is TRBV10-3; 7 bases align to TRBD2. There are 14 residues in the CDR3. After removal of 1 base from V and 6 bases from J, the junction contained 3 bases not matched to a gene. The germline gives CDR1 ENHRY, CDR2 SYGVKD. CDR3 sequence: CAISELGGFNEQFF. DNA for the CDR3: TGTGCCATCAGTGAGTTGGGGGGGTTCAATGAGCAGTTCTTC.

The chain couples TRBV6-5 to TRBJ2-7; no reliable D call. CDR1 is MNHEY, CDR2 SVGAGI, per germline. V was trimmed by 4 bases and J by 2 bases, leaving 15 bases between them. This CDR3 has 15 residues. The CDR3 loop reads CASSSGLSTAYEQYF. DNA of the CDR3: TGTGCCAGCAGTTCTGGTTTATCCACCGCCTACGAGCAGTACTTC.

The rearrangement links TRBV5-1 to TRBJ2-5, with D maybe TRBD1 (7 bases). Germline loops: CDR1 SGHRS, CDR2 YFSETQ. This CDR3 contains 18 residues. V was shortened by 0 bases and J by 2 bases, with 20 bases between the two germline ends. The CDR3 nucleotides read TGCGCCAGCAGCTTGGGACGGAGGGGGCGAGGTGGACAAGAGACCCAGTACTTC. Translating it yields CASSLGRRGRGGQETQYF.

The chain recombines TRBV28 with TRBJ1-5; 7 bases fit TRBD1. This CDR3 contains 18 residues. The J segment lost 7 bases and the V segment lost 4 bases, leaving 19 bases of the junction unmatched. From germline, CDR1 is MDHEN and CDR2 SYDVKM. The CDR3 loop reads CASSSDDRVSRSQQPQHF. CDR3 coding DNA: TGTGCCAGCAGTTCGGACGACAGGGTCTCCCGGTCGCAACAGCCCCAGCATTTT.

CDR3 sequence: CASRRQGATEAFF. The CDR3 bases are TGTGCCAGCAGACGACAGGGGGCGACTGAAGCTTTCTTT. The genes are TRBV28 and TRBJ1-1; 10 bases line up with TRBD1. Trimming took 6 bases from V and 5 from J; bases not matched to a gene: 3. The V gene's germline CDR1 is MDHEN and CDR2 SYDVKM. This CDR3 region has 13 residues.

This sequence joins TRBV2 and TRBJ1-5, with D unclear. This CDR3 has 15 residues. Germline V gene lookup returns CDR1 SNHLY and CDR2 FYNNEI. V shed 1 base and J shed 2 bases, with 9 bases lying between them. CDR3 sequence (DNA): TGTGCCAGCAGTGAAGATGGGTGGGGCAATCAGCCCCAGCATTTT. It specifies CASSEDGWGNQPQHF.

The V and J genes are TRBV19 and TRBJ1-5, with 7 nucleotides matching TRBD1. The V gene end was trimmed by 5 bases and the J gene end by 5 bases; junction bases not matched to a gene: 3. The CDR3 sequence is 13 residues long. CDR1 and CDR2 (germline): LNHDA, SQIVND (reference sequence). The CDR3, as DNA: TGTGCCAGTAGTGTGGACAGGTATCAGCCCCAGCATTTT. Translating it yields CASSVDRYQPQHF.

The chain uses TRBV5-5 and TRBJ1-2, with TRBD1 identical over 8 bases. CDR1 and CDR2 from the germline V gene are SGHKS and YYEKEE (reference sequence). V was clipped by 3 bases and J by 2 bases; unmatched bases: 3. The CDR3 has 14 residues. The CDR3 is CASSSRTGNYGYTF. DNA for the CDR3: TGTGCCAGCAGCTCCCGGACAGGGAACTATGGCTACACCTTC.

The CDR3 nucleotides are TGCAGTGCTAGTCCTCAGGGGATCGACACTGAAGCTTTCTTT. Translated: CSASPQGIDTEAFF. The chain links TRBV20-1 to TRBJ1-1; tentative D call: TRBD1 (6 bases). This CDR3 is built from 14 residues. The V end was cut by 3 bases, the J end by 3 bases, with 14 bases between. Germline V lookup: CDR1 DFQATT, CDR2 SNEGSKA (reference sequence).

This chain links TRBV28 with TRBJ2-6; 7 bases agree with TRBD1. Losses at the gene ends were 2 bases for V and 2 bases for J; bases not matched to a gene: 9. The germline CDR1 and CDR2 sequences are MDHEN and SYDVKM. This CDR3 spans 18 amino acids. This CDR3 is CASSLPVIQGAGANVLTF. CDR3 in DNA: TGTGCCAGCAGTTTACCCGTAATCCAGGGGGCTGGGGCCAACGTCCTGACTTTC.

The chain links TRBV6-1 to TRBJ2-2, with unresolved D. Trimming removed 6 bases at V and 2 bases at J, with 13 bases between. Germline loops: CDR1 MNHNS, CDR2 SASEGT. The CDR3 length is 15 residues. In DNA, the CDR3 is TGTGCCAGCAGACTCTCACCCGCCAACACCGGGGAGCTGTTTTTT. As protein: CASRLSPANTGELFF.

This chain uses TRBV29-1 with TRBJ2-7; D possibly matches TRBD1 or TRBD2 (5 bases each). The CDR3 has 13 residues. CDR1 is SQVTM and CDR2 is ANQGSEA in the germline V gene. The V gene lost 6 bases and the J gene lost 6 bases, with 18 bases spanning the gap. The CDR3 DNA is TGCAGCGTCGCAACCGGGATCGGGGCCGAGCAGTACTTC. It specifies CSVATGIGAEQYF.

The chain has TRBV6-1 and TRBJ1-3; the match to TRBD1 covers 7 bases. The CDR3 spans 16 residues. CDR1 is MNHNS, CDR2 SASEGT, per germline. V lost 4 bases and J lost 0; bases outside the gene matches: 6. CDR3: CASSARDSPSGNTIYF. The CDR3 bases are TGTGCCAGCAGTGCCCGGGACAGTCCCTCTGGAAACACCATATATTTT.

The gene calls are TRBV27 and TRBJ2-7; 12 nucleotides align to TRBD2. This CDR3 has 17 amino acids. Germline V gene lookup returns CDR1 MNHEY and CDR2 SMNVEV (reference sequence). Trimming took 5 bases from V and 0 from J; bases not matched to a gene: 8. The DNA for the CDR3 is TGTGCCAGCAGTCGACGACTAGCGGGGGAGGTCTCCTACGAGCAGTACTTC. This sequence encodes CASSRRLAGEVSYEQYF.

The V call is TRBV25-1, the J call TRBJ2-3; 8 nucleotides agree with TRBD1. This CDR3 region has 13 residues. With V trimmed by 4 bases and J by 3 bases, 0 bases remained unmatched. Germline V CDR1 and CDR2: MGHDK, SYGVNS. CDR3 loop: CASSGQGTDTQYF. The CDR3 bases are TGTGCCAGCAGTGGACAGGGGACAGATACGCAGTATTTT.